What follows are 4 T cell receptor beta chains derived from one specimen sequenced in a study of cytomegalovirus exposure and HLA in healthy donors. PCR amplification relied on 60 Vbeta primers (plus 13 Jbeta primers). Using immunoSEQ multiplex PCR, the repertoire was profiled, and TCRdb retains in-frame clones only, with some absent. Of under 300,000 clones listed, 65% to 85% are singletons. The sequenced sample consisted of PBMCs. These receptors came from a female donor in good health and CMV-seronegative.

The chain links TRBV12-5 to TRBJ2-1; TRBD2 might be the D (5 bases). This CDR3 region has 13 residues. Germline CDR1 LGHNT, CDR2 FRNRAP. V lost 6 bases, J lost 3 bases, and 9 bases lay in between. As DNA, the CDR3 is TGTGCTAGTGGCCCACGGGGCTACAATGAGCAGTTCTTC. Protein sequence: CASGPRGYNEQFF.

The gene calls are TRBV11-2 and TRBJ1-3; no reliable D call. Germline CDR1 reads SGHAT; CDR2 reads FQNNGV. Trimming took 4 bases from V and 0 from J, leaving 13 bases between them. The CDR3 sequence is 16 residues long. The CDR3 DNA reads as TGTGCCAGCAGCTCCCTGTCCAGATACTCTGGAAACACCATATATTTT. It encodes CASSSLSRYSGNTIYF.

The chain joins TRBV6-1 to TRBJ1-5; tentatively, D is TRBD1 (5 bases). Trimming stripped 0 bases from V and 5 bases from J, with 8 bases between. This CDR3 spans 14 amino acids. Germline V gives CDR1 MNHNS, CDR2 SASEGT. For the CDR3, the DNA is TGTGCCAGCAGTGAAGCGCTGGGGCATCAGCCCCAGCATTTT. Its protein product is CASSEALGHQPQHF.

V usage is TRBV6-6 and J usage is TRBJ2-1; 14 bases align to TRBD2. The CDR3 is made up of 16 amino acids. Trimming at V came to 7 bases and at J to 8 bases, leaving 10 bases not matched to a gene. Germline V gene sequence: CDR1 MNHNY, CDR2 SVGAGI (reference sequence). The CDR3 here is CASTLGLAGVPDEQFF. DNA of the CDR3: TGTGCCAGCACTCTGGGACTAGCGGGAGTCCCTGATGAGCAGTTCTTC.